This T cell receptor beta chain was recorded in a study of cytomegalovirus exposure and HLA in healthy donors. Findings and caveats of the study: It was about 150 TCR beta chains that were listed as cytomegalovirus-associated.

Concerning this clone itself: Its specificity is not known. An end of the junction differs from the germline gene, which may be a read error.

This CDR3 has 12 amino acids. CDR1 and CDR2 (germline): MDHEN, SYDVKM. The PCR ran on 60 Vbeta and 13 Jbeta primers. Clones were read by immunoSEQ multiplex PCR, and TCRdb kept only the in-frame ones, dropping some. The sample has 120,000 or so clones, around 77% seen once. The chain carries TRBV28 and TRBJ1-4, with D perhaps matching TRBD1 (5 bases). Sequenced sample: PBMCs. The clonotype originates from a man aged 18 to 35 in good health and CMV-seropositive. CDR3 sequence: CASSSARLGRGF. In DNA form, the CDR3 reads TGTGCCAGCAGTTCCGCGAGACTAGGTCGGGGGTTT.